These 30 T cell receptor beta chains came from one sample sequenced in a study of early T cells in non-severe SARS-CoV-2 infection. TCRdb recomputed calls from the 5' RACE reads with MiXCR, one row per CDR3 protein. The sample records some 32,000 distinct CDR3 sequences, 6.6% being singletons. Sequenced: whole blood. The source of these receptors is an adult who was a healthcare worker with PCR-confirmed SARS-CoV-2 infection or an uninfected control (not recorded which).

In the case of this clonotype: This may be a read error: a much more frequent sequence differs by one nucleotide. This chain uses TRBV3-1 with TRBJ2-3; possible D gene TRBD2, 7 bases. Trimming shortened V by 5 bases and J by 6 bases, and 24 bases separated the two germline ends. This CDR3 comprises 17 residues. The germline gives CDR1 LGHDT, CDR2 YNNKEL (reference sequence). CDR3 sequence: CASSSTQGRGSHDTQYF. CDR3 nucleotides: TGTGCCAGCAGCAGCACGCAGGGGCGGGGGTCCCATGATACGCAGTATTTT.

This clonotype came up many times. V is TRBV12-3 or TRBV12-4 and J is TRBJ1-5; TRBD1 agrees at 7 bases. With V trimmed by 3 bases and J by 1 base, 9 bases remained unmatched. The CDR3 covers 17 residues. Here the CDR3 reads CASSFNRQGGSNQPQHF. CDR3 sequence (DNA): TGTGCCAGCAGTTTCAACCGACAGGGCGGCAGCAATCAGCCCCAGCATTTT.

There are many counts of this clonotype. The J gene is TRBJ1-5, the V gene TRBV20-1, with 9 bases fitting TRBD1. V shed 6 bases and J 0 bases; nucleotides not matched to a gene: 6. The CDR3 totals 15 residues. The germline CDR1 and CDR2 sequences are DFQATT and SNEGSKA (reference sequence). The CDR3 is CSATQGANSNQPQHF. In DNA form, the CDR3 reads TGCAGTGCCACACAGGGGGCGAATAGCAATCAGCCCCAGCATTTT.

This clonotype was picked up many times. In DNA form, the CDR3 reads TGTGCCAGCAGCTCGTCGACAACACCGGGACACCGCACAGATACGCAGTATTTT. This encodes CASSSSTTPGHRTDTQYF. The genes are TRBV11-2 and TRBJ2-3; D might be TRBD1 (6 bases). The CDR3 length is 18 residues. The germline V gene encodes CDR1 SGHAT and CDR2 FQNNGV. The ends were cut back, 4 bases at V and 1 base at J, with 21 bases in the middle. Combining the CDR3 with reference TRBV11-2 and TRBJ2-3 gives the whole variable domain EAGVAQSPRYKIIEKRQSVAFWCNPISGHATLYWYQQILGQGPKLLIQFQNNGVVDDSQLPKDRFSAERLKGVDSTLKIQPAKLEDSAVYLCASSSSTTPGHRTDTQYFGPGTRLTVL.

This clonotype was counted ten times or more. The V and J genes are TRBV20-1 and TRBJ2-7, with 15 bases that match TRBD2. The CDR3 consists of 18 residues. CDR1 and CDR2 (germline): DFQATT, SNEGSKA (reference sequence). The V segment lost 0 bases and the J segment 5 bases; nucleotides outside the gene matches: 11. CDR3 in amino acids: CSARDRTSGRATVDEQYF. The CDR3 DNA sequence: TGCAGTGCTAGAGATAGGACTAGCGGGAGGGCCACGGTCGACGAGCAGTACTTC.

This clonotype showed up many times. The CDR3 reads CASRTRLDSYEQYF. CDR3 coding DNA: TGTGCCAGCAGAACCAGACTTGACAGCTACGAGCAGTACTTC. The chain carries TRBV6-2 or TRBV6-3 and TRBJ2-7, with D perhaps matching TRBD1 (5 bases). V lost 6 bases to trimming and J lost 3 bases, with 15 bases between them. Per the germline V gene, CDR1 is MNHEY and CDR2 is SVGEGT. This CDR3 is built from 14 residues.

This clonotype was observed many times. V gene TRBV21-1 combines with J gene TRBJ1-1; the listed D gene, TRBD1, was not tested against the DNA. TRBV21-1 is described as a pseudogene. The CDR3 totals 15 residues. CDR3 sequence reads: CASSKIEQGARKAFF. The CDR3 DNA is TGTGCCAGCAGCAAAATAGAACAGGGGGCTAGGAAAGCTTTCTTT.

At least ten counts were recorded for this clonotype. The chain combines TRBV7-9 with TRBJ2-7; D is possibly TRBD2 (5 bases). CDR3 size: 14 residues. V lost 0 bases and J 6 bases, leaving 12 bases between the germline ends. The germline V gene encodes CDR1 SEHNR and CDR2 FQNEAQ (reference sequence). The CDR3 is CASSLASTGGEQYF. In DNA form, the CDR3 reads TGTGCCAGCAGCTTAGCATCAACCGGAGGCGAGCAGTACTTC.

There are many counts of this clonotype. The CDR3 loop is CASRQSTGELFF. The CDR3 DNA sequence: TGTGCCAGCAGACAGAGCACCGGGGAGCTGTTTTTT. The chain couples TRBV28 to TRBJ2-2, with no clear D. With 6 bases removed from V and 4 bases from J, the gap between germline ends came to 6 bases. Germline V gives CDR1 MDHEN, CDR2 SYDVKM. The CDR3 has 12 residues. Full variable domain (missing parts from reference TRBV28 and TRBJ2-2): DVKVTQSSRYLVKRTGEKVFLECVQDMDHENMFWYRQDPGLGLRLIYFSYDVKMKEKGDIPEGYSVSREKKERFSLILESASTNQTSMYLCASRQSTGELFFGEGSRLTVL.

This clonotype has at least ten counts. This chain uses TRBV10-3 with TRBJ1-2; D may be TRBD1 (5 bases). Trimming pared 3 bases from V and 12 bases from J, leaving 11 bases between. Germline V gene data show CDR1 as ENHRY and CDR2 as SYGVKD. The CDR3 is 11 residues long. In DNA form, the CDR3 reads TGTGCCATCAGTGACCCTAGGGGTCACACCTTC. Translation: CAISDPRGHTF.

This clonotype was counted many times. The V gene is TRBV24-1, the J gene TRBJ2-7; either TRBD1 or TRBD2 may fit D (6 bases each). V lost 4 bases, J lost 0 bases, and 15 bases lay in between. The CDR3 totals 16 residues. Germline V gene data show CDR1 as KGHDR and CDR2 as SFDVKD. CDR3 residues: CATSDPARGDSYEQYF. The DNA for the CDR3 is TGTGCCACCAGTGACCCCGCGAGGGGGGACTCCTACGAGCAGTACTTC.

This clonotype came up many times. The J gene is TRBJ1-3, the V gene TRBV20-1; D uncertain. V dropped 0 bases and J dropped 4 bases, with 7 bases sitting between them. Germline lookup yields CDR1 DFQATT and CDR2 SNEGSKA (reference sequence). CDR3 length: 13 residues. CDR3 amino acids: CSAREVSGNTIYF. The CDR3 DNA sequence: TGCAGTGCTAGAGAAGTCTCCGGAAACACCATATATTTT.

This clonotype was detected many times. The gene calls are TRBV4-2 and TRBJ2-7, with D perhaps matching TRBD1 or TRBD2 (5 bases each). Per germline, CDR1 LGHNA and CDR2 YNFKEQ. V lost 4 bases to trimming and J lost 5 bases, with 9 bases between them. The length of the CDR3 is 12 residues. CDR3 nucleotides: TGTGCCAGCAGCCCCCGAGGGGACGAGCAGTACTTC. Encoded protein: CASSPRGDEQYF.

This clonotype has a handful of counts. V usage is TRBV20-1 and J usage is TRBJ2-3, with 7 bases fitting TRBD1. Unmatched junction bases numbered 1, after V lost 0 bases and J lost 1 base. The length of the CDR3 is 14 residues. CDR1 DFQATT and CDR2 SNEGSKA come from the germline V gene (reference sequence). The CDR3 sequence: CSARDRGRTDTQYF. The CDR3 region has the DNA TGCAGTGCTAGAGATAGGGGGCGCACAGATACGCAGTATTTT.

This clonotype has ten or more counts. J is TRBJ2-7 and V is TRBV20-1; D is possibly TRBD1 or TRBD2 (5 bases each). The germline CDR1 and CDR2 sequences are DFQATT and SNEGSKA (reference sequence). Trimming removed 0 bases at V and 0 bases at J, with 15 bases between. The CDR3 is 16 residues long. CDR3 region: CSARDRGPKSSYEQYF. In DNA form, the CDR3 reads TGCAGTGCTAGAGATCGGGGACCGAAGTCCTCCTACGAGCAGTACTTC.

The chain carries TRBV6-2 or TRBV6-3 and TRBJ2-1; the D is unclear. Germline loops: CDR1 MNHEY, CDR2 SVGEGT. Deletions cut 6 bases from V and 3 bases from J, with 12 bases between. The CDR3 consists of 14 residues. CDR3 nucleotides: TGTGCCAGCAGCGTGGGCCAAGACTACAATGAGCAGTTCTTC. This codes for CASSVGQDYNEQFF.

This clonotype was counted ten times or more. This chain uses TRBV6-2 or TRBV6-3 with TRBJ2-6; no clear D. The CDR3 is 15 amino acids. Germline V gives CDR1 MNHEY, CDR2 SVGEGT. V lost 5 bases and J lost 0, with 8 bases in between. The CDR3 loop reads CASSAFYSGANVLTF. CDR3 sequence (DNA): TGTGCCAGCAGTGCCTTCTACTCTGGGGCCAACGTCCTGACTTTC.

Concerning this clonotype itself: This sequence may be a read error, since a much larger clone differs from it by one base. The CDR3 end shows no conserved phenylalanine or tryptophan, and so a read error is likely. This rearrangement joins TRBV28 to TRBJ2-3, with D perhaps being TRBD1 or TRBD2 (7 bases each). Germline assignment: CDR1 MDHEN and CDR2 SYDVKM. There are 16 residues in the CDR3. Trimming took 8 bases from V and 6 from J, leaving 24 bases between them. CDR3 in amino acids: CASLKGGGSYWDTQYY. In DNA form, the CDR3 reads TGTGCCAGCCTCAAAGGGGGCGGGAGTTACTGGGATACGCAGTATTAT.

The V call is TRBV4-1, the J call TRBJ1-3, with D perhaps matching TRBD1 (6 bases). The CDR3 length is 15 residues. The germline gives CDR1 MGHRA, CDR2 YSYEKL. Between the trimmed V and J ends, which lost 3 bases and 0 bases, there was a span of 9 bases. The CDR3 nucleotides read TGCGCCAGCAGCCACTCAGGGGTCTCTGGAAACACCATATATTTT. Translation: CASSHSGVSGNTIYF.

The sample holds many counts of this clonotype. The J gene is TRBJ2-6, the V gene TRBV7-2; possibly TRBD1 for D (6 bases). V shed 2 bases and J shed 0 bases, with 11 bases lying between them. Germline CDR1 and CDR2: SGHTA and FQGNSA. The CDR3 sequence is 17 residues long. CDR3 coding DNA: TGTGCCAGCAGCTTATATCGGGACAACTCTGGGGCCAACGTCCTGACTTTC. This translates into CASSLYRDNSGANVLTF.

The table lists this clonotype with many counts. V usage is TRBV5-6 and J usage is TRBJ1-1, with a possible D match to TRBD1 (5 bases). V lost 3 bases to trimming and J lost 4 bases, with 13 bases between them. Germline CDR1 reads SGHDT; CDR2 reads YYEEEE. This CDR3 spans 14 amino acids. This CDR3 reads CASSSDWGVTEAFF. As DNA, the CDR3 is TGTGCCAGCAGCTCGGACTGGGGCGTCACTGAAGCTTTCTTT.

The table lists this clonotype with a few counts. V usage is TRBV7-2 and J usage is TRBJ2-5; weak D call: TRBD2 (5 bases). The CDR3 loop spans 13 amino acids. Per the germline V gene, CDR1 is SGHTA and CDR2 is FQGNSA. V shed 5 bases and J shed 4 bases, with 11 bases lying between them. The CDR3 sequence is CASSTRGSETQYF. Here the CDR3 DNA reads TGTGCCAGCAGCACCCGGGGTTCAGAGACCCAGTACTTC.

This clonotype was counted ten times or more. The chain links TRBV5-1 to TRBJ2-1; D is perhaps TRBD2 (6 bases). V lost 0 bases, J lost 3 bases, and 10 bases lay in between. Germline CDR1 and CDR2: SGHRS and YFSETQ. The CDR3 sequence is 15 residues long. The CDR3 nucleotides read TGCGCCAGCAGCTTGGTTGGCGGGGTCTACAATGAGCAGTTCTTC. Protein product: CASSLVGGVYNEQFF.

This clonotype was seen at least ten times. The rearrangement links TRBV9 to TRBJ1-2; no clear D. In germline, CDR1 is SGDLS, CDR2 YYNGEE. The CDR3 runs 13 residues. V was pared by 0 bases and J by 2 bases, with 5 bases between. This CDR3 is CASSVDGNYGYTF. CDR3 nucleotide sequence: TGTGCCAGCAGCGTAGATGGGAACTATGGCTACACCTTC.

V gene TRBV27 combines with J gene TRBJ2-7; D may be TRBD1 (6 bases). Between the trimmed V and J ends, which lost 5 bases and 3 bases, there was a span of 17 bases. Germline values: CDR1 MNHEY, CDR2 SMNVEV (reference sequence). The CDR3 runs to 15 residues. CDR3 protein: CASSLKSGRGYEQYF. CDR3 bases: TGTGCCAGCAGTCTTAAAAGTGGCAGGGGCTACGAGCAGTACTTC.

This clonotype was picked up many times. This chain uses TRBV15 with TRBJ2-1, with D hard to call. V was shortened by 1 base and J by 4 bases, with 8 bases between the two germline ends. Germline assignment: CDR1 LNHNV and CDR2 YYDKDF (reference sequence). CDR3 size: 14 residues. CDR3 sequence: CATSRVGPYNEQFF. The DNA of the CDR3 is TGTGCCACCAGCAGAGTCGGCCCTTACAATGAGCAGTTCTTC.

This clonotype was seen at least ten times. The V and J genes are TRBV6-5 and TRBJ2-2, with D tentatively TRBD1 (6 bases). Germline V gives CDR1 MNHEY, CDR2 SVGAGI. V shed 7 bases and J shed 6 bases, with 15 bases lying between them. This CDR3 spans 14 amino acids. The CDR3 coding sequence is TGTGCCAGCACTAAGGCAGGGGTGTCCGGGGAGCTGTTTTTT. Its translation is CASTKAGVSGELFF.

This clonotype was found many times. This chain links TRBV4-1 with TRBJ1-2; D uncertain. The CDR3 is 15 amino acids. The germline gives CDR1 MGHRA, CDR2 YSYEKL. The V end was cut by 0 bases, the J end by 1 base, with 9 bases between. CDR3 DNA: TGCGCCAGCAGCCAAGATCGGGGAAGTAACTATGGCTACACCTTC. This translates into CASSQDRGSNYGYTF.

The rearrangement joins TRBV7-2 to TRBJ2-6; possibly TRBD1 for D (5 bases). V lost 2 bases to trimming and J lost 4 bases, with 12 bases between them. The CDR3 is made up of 16 amino acids. From germline, CDR1 is SGHTA and CDR2 FQGNSA. DNA for the CDR3: TGTGCCAGCAGCTTATTTCAGGGCAGGGGGGCCAACGTCCTGACTTTC. It is translated as CASSLFQGRGANVLTF. The whole variable domain, remainder taken from reference TRBV7-2 and TRBJ2-6, is GAGVSQSPSNKVTEKGKDVELRCDPISGHTALYWYRQSLGQGLEFLIYFQGNSAPDKSGLPSDRFSAERTGGSVSTLTIQRTQQEDSAVYLCASSLFQGRGANVLTFGAGSRLTVL.

This clonotype showed up many times. V and J are TRBV2 and TRBJ2-2; D gene ambiguous. Germline V gene data show CDR1 as SNHLY and CDR2 as FYNNEI. The V end lost 5 bases, the J end lost 4 bases, and 8 bases lay between the germline ends. The CDR3 contains 13 residues. CDR3 loop: CASSTGPTGELFF. The CDR3 region has the DNA TGTGCCAGCAGTACGGGCCCCACCGGGGAGCTGTTTTTT. Supplemented by reference TRBV2 and TRBJ2-2, the full variable domain reads EPEVTQTPSHQVTQMGQEVILRCVPISNHLYFYWYRQILGQKVEFLVSFYNNEISEKSEIFDDQFSVERPDGSNFTLKIRSTKLEDSAMYFCASSTGPTGELFFGEGSRLTVL.